The 12 T cell receptor beta chains given below trace back to one sample, sequenced in a study of shared clonotypes between healthy human individuals. Selected positively for CCR7 and CD45RO-negative, naive CD8 cells excluded terminally differentiated effector memory CD45RA+ cells. Some clones are missing from TCRdb's copy, which holds only in-frame ones; the method was immunoSEQ multiplex PCR. The sample consists of about 2.2 million clones, roughly 91% of them appearing once. Sequencing was performed on naive CD8+ T cells from PBMCs. The source of these receptors is a man in his late teens or twenties in good health. Some clones in this sample may be carry-over from other donors' samples.

V and J are TRBV10-3 and TRBJ1-2, with 9 bases aligning to TRBD1. In germline, CDR1 is ENHRY, CDR2 SYGVKD. V shed 8 bases and J 2 bases; nucleotides not matched to a gene: 21. The length of the CDR3 is 19 residues. The CDR3 sequence: CAIQPLLGQGPTGNYGYTF. The CDR3, as DNA: TGTGCCATCCAACCCCTCTTAGGACAGGGGCCAACAGGGAACTATGGCTACACCTTC.

The chain recombines TRBV12-5 with TRBJ2-3; TRBD2 aligns across 10 bases. The CDR3 totals 17 residues. CDR1 and CDR2 from the germline V gene are LGHNT and FRNRAP. V shed 4 bases, J shed 6 bases, and the junction held 13 bases outside the gene matches. CDR3 bases: TGTGCTAGTGGTTCGGAACTAGCGGGAAGGGAAAAGGATACGCAGTATTTT. It specifies CASGSELAGREKDTQYF.

A single count supports this clone. The V gene is TRBV7-8, the J gene TRBJ2-1; TRBD1 is a possible D gene (6 bases). Germline lookup yields CDR1 SGHVS and CDR2 FQNEAQ. The CDR3 is 18 amino acids. V dropped 1 base and J dropped 4 bases, with 20 bases sitting between them. CDR3: CASSLDDLWTVRYNEQFF. The CDR3 nucleotides are TGTGCCAGCAGCTTAGATGACCTGTGGACAGTTCGATACAATGAGCAGTTCTTC.

V and J are TRBV6-5 and TRBJ2-7, with D possibly being TRBD2 (6 bases). There are 15 residues in the CDR3. With 4 bases removed from V and 4 bases from J, the gap between germline ends came to 17 bases. Germline V gene data show CDR1 as MNHEY and CDR2 as SVGAGI. Here the CDR3 DNA reads TGTGCCAGCAGTTTGACTGAAGGGAGGTCGTACGAGCAGTACTTC. Its protein is CASSLTEGRSYEQYF.

The chain joins TRBV4-3 to TRBJ1-2; D is unresolved. The CDR3 spans 16 residues. V lost 0 bases and J lost 4, with 15 bases in between. Looked up from germline, CDR1 is LGHNA and CDR2 is YSLEER. The CDR3 nucleotides read TGCGCCAGCAGCCAAGATATCGGGGAGGTGGGCTATGGCTACACCTTC. It encodes CASSQDIGEVGYGYTF.

The V call is TRBV7-9, the J call TRBJ2-1, with 7 bases aligning to TRBD2. The CDR3 spans 15 residues. J was trimmed by 6 bases and V by 3 bases; bases with no gene match: 8. Germline CDR1 is SEHNR and CDR2 is FQNEAQ (reference sequence). CDR3 DNA: TGTGCCAGCAGCTTTTTGGGGGGGAAATTCAATGAGCAGTTCTTC. Its protein product is CASSFLGGKFNEQFF.

Concerning this clone itself: Other DNA sequences in this sample translate to the same CDR3. This CDR3 is CASSLQGGTGELFF. The CDR3 nucleotides are TGTGCCAGCAGTTTACAGGGAGGGACCGGGGAGCTGTTTTTT. V and J are TRBV28 and TRBJ2-2; 7 bases fit TRBD2. Germline-derived CDR1 and CDR2 are MDHEN and SYDVKM. This CDR3 contains 14 residues. Trimming cost V 2 bases and J 5 bases; bases outside gene matches: 2.

This chain joins TRBV13 and TRBJ1-2; 8 nucleotides line up with TRBD1. The CDR3 is 14 residues long. V shed 5 bases, J shed 2 bases, and the junction held 4 bases outside the gene matches. From germline, CDR1 is PRHDT and CDR2 FYEKMQ (reference sequence). The CDR3: CASSPRQGNYGYTF. The DNA for the CDR3 is TGTGCCAGCAGCCCCCGACAGGGGAACTATGGCTACACCTTC.

The rearrangement uses TRBV2 and TRBJ2-7; 10 positions agree with TRBD2. Germline CDR1 is SNHLY and CDR2 is FYNNEI. This CDR3 comprises 15 residues. V dropped 5 bases and J dropped 0; count of bases not matched to a gene: 4. This chain's CDR3 is CASSSGTSVSYEQYF. The CDR3 DNA reads TGTGCCAGCAGTTCCGGGACTAGCGTCTCCTACGAGCAGTACTTC.

This clone showed up just once. The genes are TRBV4-1 and TRBJ2-2, with TRBD2 matching 11 bases. The CDR3 has 16 amino acids. The germline gives CDR1 MGHRA, CDR2 YSYEKL. V shed 6 bases and J 0 bases; nucleotides not matched to a gene: 3. CDR3 nucleotides: TGCGCCAGCAGTCAACTAGCGGGGGCGAACACCGGGGAGCTGTTTTTT. This gives the protein CASSQLAGANTGELFF.

The rearrangement links TRBV4-1 to TRBJ2-7, with 9 bases lining up with TRBD2. This CDR3 comprises 16 residues. Germline CDR1 MGHRA, CDR2 YSYEKL. With 2 bases clipped from V and 4 bases from J, the junction kept 9 bases outside the gene matches. The CDR3 sequence is CASSQTPSGRSYEQYF. CDR3 nucleotide sequence: TGCGCCAGCAGCCAAACTCCCAGCGGGAGGAGTTACGAGCAGTACTTC.

DNA of the CDR3: TGTGCCAGCAGCTTCTTTGGTAGCGGAATACAGTTCTTC. Encoded protein: CASSFFGSGIQFF. The gene calls are TRBV7-3 and TRBJ2-1; the D gene is possibly TRBD2 (6 bases). The CDR3 has 13 residues. V shed 3 bases and J shed 13 bases, with 16 bases lying between them. The germline V gene has CDR1 SGHTA and CDR2 FQGTGA.